The text below deals with one T cell receptor beta chain. The target antigen is unknown. Its ends do not fully match the called genes, so a read error is possible. From blood, 250-500 ng of genomic DNA served as TRB template. TRB rearrangements were amplified by multiplex PCR with BIOMED2 TRB-A/B primers. MiXCR was run by TCRdb on the multiplex PCR reads, yielding one entry per CDR3 protein. Of roughly 16,000 distinct CDR3 sequences in the sample, roughly 29% were seen once. This record comes from a study of T and B cells in COVID-19 patients. Study context: Blood was sampled from COVID-19 patients who were either actively infected or recovered. Recovered patients mostly had mild to moderate COVID-19 managed as outpatients.

Study-wide points: Clonality of TRB repertoires was high in active COVID-19; recovery brought above-healthy diversity and richness. In COVID-19 patients, T cell receptor beta variable and joining gene use was reportedly strongly skewed.

Looked up from germline, CDR1 is SGHNT and CDR2 is YENEEA. The CDR3 extends over 14 amino acids. The receptor's source is a human donor who had recovered from COVID-19. Sample: blood. V is TRBV11-3 and J is TRBJ2-7; perhaps TRBD1 as D (7 bases). Written as DNA, the CDR3 is TGTGCCAGCAGTTTAGGAGGGGGCCGGTACGAGCAGTACTTC. Amino acids: CASSLGGGRYEQYF.